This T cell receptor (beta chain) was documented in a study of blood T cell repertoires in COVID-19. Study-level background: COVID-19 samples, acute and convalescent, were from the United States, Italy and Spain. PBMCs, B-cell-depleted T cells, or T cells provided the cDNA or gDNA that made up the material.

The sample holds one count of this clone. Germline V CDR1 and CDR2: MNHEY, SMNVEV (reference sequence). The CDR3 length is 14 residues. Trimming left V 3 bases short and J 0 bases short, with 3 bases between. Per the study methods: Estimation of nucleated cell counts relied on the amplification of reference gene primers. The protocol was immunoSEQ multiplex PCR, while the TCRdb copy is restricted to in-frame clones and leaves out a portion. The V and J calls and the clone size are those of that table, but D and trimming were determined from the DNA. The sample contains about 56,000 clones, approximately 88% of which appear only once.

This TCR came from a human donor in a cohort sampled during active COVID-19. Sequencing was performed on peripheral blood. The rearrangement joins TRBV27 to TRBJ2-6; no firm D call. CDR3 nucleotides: TGTGCCAGCAGTTTCCGCTCTGGGGCCAACGTCCTGACTTTC. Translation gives CASSFRSGANVLTF.